Below, 9 T cell receptor beta chains from the same sample are listed, as sequenced in a study of naive and memory T cell subsets. Study-level points and caveats: A few larger clonotypes appeared in naive repertoires, especially CD8, possibly memory cells re-expressing CD45RA.

Two oligonucleotides, mixed equimolar, formed the beta constant-region primer covering TRBC1 and TRBC2. Nested alpha and beta constant-region primers with the SP2 primer drove four PCR rounds on ligated cDNA. TCRdb fed the UMI-ligation and nested PCR reads into MiXCR, producing one record per CDR3 protein. Of 150,000 or so distinct CDR3 sequences detected, approximately 22% appear once; the ten largest clones hold approximately 0.1%. What these receptors recognize is not known. Sequencing was carried out using naive CD4+ T cells from blood. These receptors were collected from a human donor in good health.

The V and J genes are TRBV29-1 and TRBJ1-1; D gene uncertain. The germline V gene encodes CDR1 SQVTM and CDR2 ANQGSEA. The CDR3 totals 13 residues. V lost 5 bases to trimming and J lost 4 bases, with 14 bases between them. The DNA of the CDR3 is TGCAGCGTTCGGGTCGTTCTTGGCACTGAAGCTTTCTTT. Translation: CSVRVVLGTEAFF.

Only one count was recorded for this clonotype. This clone may be a read error of a much larger clone one base away. The genes are TRBV30 and TRBJ1-5; a possible D gene is TRBD1 (6 bases). This CDR3 contains 14 residues. CDR1 is GTSNPN and CDR2 is SVGIG in the germline V gene (reference sequence). CDR3 DNA: TGTGCCTGGGCCCGGGACAATAGCAATCAGCACCAGCATTTT. Translation gives CAWARDNSNQHQHF.

This sequence joins TRBV6-2 or TRBV6-3 and TRBJ2-1; no clear D gene. This CDR3 has 12 residues. V was cut by 7 bases and J by 2 bases, with 6 bases left in between. CDR1 is MNHEY and CDR2 is SVGEGT in the germline V gene. The CDR3 sequence is CASNEPYNEQFF. The CDR3 DNA sequence: TGTGCCAGCAATGAGCCCTACAATGAGCAGTTCTTC.

V and J are TRBV19 and TRBJ2-5; D is unresolved. The CDR3 runs to 13 residues. Trimming cost V 8 bases and J 2 bases, with 12 bases left between them. The germline gives CDR1 LNHDA, CDR2 SQIVND (reference sequence). CDR3 loop: CASAPTLQETQYF. The CDR3 nucleotides are TGTGCCAGTGCGCCGACTTTACAAGAGACCCAGTACTTC.

This clonotype was recorded a few times. The chain has TRBV27 and TRBJ2-6; D gene ambiguous. Germline values: CDR1 MNHEY, CDR2 SMNVEV (reference sequence). This CDR3 comprises 18 residues. Trimming removed 0 bases at V and 0 bases at J, with 12 bases between. The CDR3 is CASSLSLIRTSGANVLTF. In DNA form, the CDR3 reads TGTGCCAGCAGTTTATCCCTTATTCGTACCTCTGGGGCCAACGTCCTGACTTTC.

This chain connects TRBV12-3 or TRBV12-4 to TRBJ2-3; TRBD2 aligns across 7 bases. The CDR3 sequence is 14 residues long. After removal of 5 bases from V and 4 bases from J, the junction contained 6 bases not matched to a gene. The CDR3 DNA reads as TGTGCCAGCAGTCTTGGTGGGAGGGCAGATACGCAGTATTTT. It yields the protein CASSLGGRADTQYF.

This clonotype was seen only a few times. The V and J genes are TRBV29-1 and TRBJ2-1; D is perhaps TRBD1 (5 bases). V gave up 3 bases and J gave up 8 bases, with 11 bases separating them. This CDR3 has 12 residues. CDR1 is SQVTM, CDR2 ANQGSEA, per germline. The CDR3 DNA reads as TGCAGCGTTGACCGACCCAGGGATGAGCAGTTCTTC. This gives the protein CSVDRPRDEQFF.

The V and J genes are TRBV4-1 and TRBJ1-2; D might be TRBD1 (6 bases). The CDR3 spans 17 residues. V was cut by 2 bases and J by 8 bases, with 24 bases left in between. Germline assignment: CDR1 MGHRA and CDR2 YSYEKL. CDR3 residues: CASSQPTVRTVQRGYTF. The CDR3 DNA follows: TGCGCCAGCAGCCAACCGACCGTTAGGACAGTGCAAAGGGGCTACACCTTC.

This clonotype was picked up a small number of times. The chain carries TRBV6-5 and TRBJ2-7; possible D gene TRBD2, 6 bases. CDR1 and CDR2 (germline): MNHEY, SVGAGI. CDR3 length equals 13 residues. V lost 6 bases and J lost 5, with 14 bases in between. The CDR3 spells CASSQYGSHEQYF. The CDR3 coding sequence is TGTGCCAGCAGCCAATACGGGAGCCACGAGCAGTACTTC.